This T cell receptor (beta chain) was identified during a study of T cells in Graves' hyperthyroidism and ophthalmopathy (dated by TCRdb to the late 2010s). As for the study more broadly: Peripheral blood was collected at initial diagnosis, before any treatment. TCR V-J signatures able to tell the groups apart were searched for in a discovery cohort of about a hundred patients, of whom 40 to 45 had Graves' ophthalmopathy and under 65 had stable Graves' hyperthyroidism. Prospective prediction of ophthalmopathy was tested in an independent validation cohort consisting of roughly 19 hyperthyroidism patients and approximately 16 patients who later progressed to ophthalmopathy. The roughly 100 discovery patients were randomly divided into training and test sets at a 7:3 ratio. In roughly six Graves' hyperthyroidism patients, the study also compared T-cell repertoires from thyroid tissue with T-cell repertoires from blood. After blood sampling, hyperthyroidism patients were treated with methimazole at a starting dose of 30 mg daily, and ophthalmopathy patients were treated with high-dose intravenous methylprednisolone. TCR Vbeta CDR3 sequencing of around 130 peripheral blood samples (fewer than 45 ophthalmopathy, approximately 80 hyperthyroidism and approximately 17 progressor patients) is reported in the paper. Broader findings and caveats from the paper: A 13 V-J signature model separated ophthalmopathy from stable hyperthyroidism, with nearly 90% sensitivity and roughly 84% specificity in cross-validation and 80%/75% in testing. In validation, the model predicted progression to ophthalmopathy a median of approximately 6.6 months before onset, with over 60% sensitivity and about 72% specificity. Sample size was not statistically predetermined, and blinding of investigators to group allocation was not performed. Blood samples also contained most of the expanded thyroid clonotypes (frequency above 0.001), which suggests that blood repertoires may reflect thyroid immune responses.

The TCR beta CDR3 regions were amplified from the RNA transcripts. The first round of RT-PCR for the TCR CDR3 was performed with the HTBI primer set and the Qiagen OneStep RT-PCR kit. The libraries were constructed in a second round of multiplex PCR and then size-selected and purified. Libraries were sequenced paired-end with 100 bp reads on an Illumina HiSeq2000. Under the source paper's analysis protocol: Raw data were processed with SOAPnuke, discarding reads with adapters, uncalled bases, mean Phred below 15, or no exact constant-primer or identifier match. High-quality paired reads were merged using COPE v1.2.5, and each unique nucleotide sequence was defined as a clonotype. Clonotypes were aligned to IMGT TRBV, TRBD and TRBJ reference segments using MiTCR v1.1. The analysis was restricted to V-J combinations with a frequency above 0.0001, which together covered over 99% of the repertoires. A TCS score was defined as the ratio of F50 (clonal expansion) to E x V (chaos), with BLOSUM62-based TCRdist applied between CDR3 peptides within each V-J. Welch's t-statistics and random forest reduced roughly 530 V-J features to 13, which were used in a naive Bayes classifier (R e1071). TCRdb redid the processing of the public reads, applying fastp at Q25 and MiXCR, and retained in-frame beta chains. Entries that share a CDR3 protein sequence are merged under the most common genes and DNA. The V and J calls and clone size come from TCRdb's table, not from the authors' own analysis. The sample records 300,000 to 450,000 distinct CDR3 sequences, just under 25% of which are singletons. The ten largest clones add up to 70% to 75% of the sample.

V is shortened by 2 bases, J by 6 bases, and the region joining them spans 13 bases. The CDR3 spans 14 residues, from the cysteine through the phenylalanine. Only the CDR3 portion is preserved as DNA: 42 bases, with reading frame beginning at the first base. Based on the germline V gene (reference sequence), the CDR1 and CDR2 sequences are LNHDA and SQIVND. This clonotype was detected only a few times. Its antigen is still unknown. No qualities accompany the bases; no much larger clone lies one base away. Stable Graves' hyperthyroidism was defined as the absence of progression to ophthalmopathy over 18 months of follow-up. Hyperthyroidism patients were newly diagnosed, with disease duration under 2 months, and aged 18 to 65 years. The study excluded patients with uncontrolled infections, other autoimmune diseases, pregnancy or lactation. Diagnoses relied on clinical symptoms, serum thyroxine and TRAb, thyroid ultrasound and orbital computed tomography. PBMCs were isolated from approximately 10 ml of fresh peripheral blood by Ficoll-Paque density gradient centrifugation. Trizol reagent was used to extract total RNA, and RNA quality was then checked on an Agilent 2100 Bioanalyzer.

Input material: blood. The receptor was isolated from a man aged 50 or older with Graves' hyperthyroidism. In this chain, TRBV19 is recombined with TRBJ1-1; D gene: possibly TRBD1, on 5 matching bases. For the CDR3, the sequence is CASSIPGQGPEAFF. The base sequence is TGTGCCAGTAGTATACCCGGCCAGGGACCTGAAGCTTTCTTT.